This is a list of T cell receptor beta chains from one sample in a study of shared T cell receptors in the human thymus. Method: immunoSEQ multiplex PCR; TCRdb's copy keeps in-frame clones and lacks some. The data contain about 380,000 clones, 95% of them seen just once; the ten biggest clones take up about 0.02%. Sample: thymocytes. These receptors were obtained from a human donor. CDR3s include the opening cysteine and the closing phenylalanine or tryptophan. The D gene is left open where the match is weak. Size is stated for part of the rows, as once, few or many counts, or as a class when the clone is expanded.

abundance,v_gene,d_gene,j_gene,CDR3aa,CDR3nt
.,TRBV28,.,TRBJ1-3,CASSLLRGGFSGNTIYF,TGTGCCAGCAGTTTGCTGCGCGGAGGTTTCTCTGGAAACACCATATATTTT
once,TRBV4-1,.,TRBJ2-1,CASSQPDSYNEQFF,TGCGCCAGCAGCCAACCCGATAGCTACAATGAGCAGTTCTTC
.,TRBV28,.,TRBJ1-2,CASSLSAAGDNYGYTF,TGTGCCAGCAGTTTAAGTGCGGCAGGAGATAACTATGGCTACACCTTC
.,TRBV25-1,.,TRBJ1-1,CASNRADTEAFF,TGTGCCAGCAACAGGGCGGACACTGAAGCTTTCTTT
.,TRBV11-2,.,TRBJ2-1,CASSLEVSAQAYNEQFF,TGTGCCAGCAGCTTAGAGGTGTCAGCCCAAGCCTACAATGAGCAGTTCTTC
.,TRBV30,.,TRBJ1-2,CAWSNHPRPTNYGYTF,TGTGCCTGGAGTAATCATCCCCGGCCAACTAACTATGGCTACACCTTC
.,TRBV2,TRBD1,TRBJ1-2,CASSRQGGRYGYTF,TGTGCCAGCAGTCGACAGGGGGGGCGCTATGGCTACACCTTC
.,TRBV6-1,.,TRBJ2-2,CASSGLRNTGELFF,TGTGCCAGCAGCGGTCTCAGGAACACCGGGGAGCTGTTTTTT
.,TRBV7-9,TRBD1,TRBJ2-1,CASRTASGTVDNEQFF,TGTGCCAGCAGGACTGCGAGTGGGACAGTGGACAATGAGCAGTTCTTC
.,TRBV11-2,TRBD2,TRBJ2-2,CASSLGGLAGAYTGELFF,TGTGCCAGCAGCTTAGGGGGACTAGCGGGAGCGTACACCGGGGAGCTGTTTTTT
.,TRBV7-9,TRBD2,TRBJ2-1,CASKDLAAPAEQFF,TGTGCCAGCAAGGACCTAGCGGCCCCTGCTGAGCAGTTCTTC
.,TRBV2,TRBD1,TRBJ1-5,CASTRTGANQPQHF,TGTGCCAGCACCCGTACAGGGGCCAATCAGCCCCAGCATTTT
.,TRBV20-1,.,TRBJ2-7,CSAVLGEQYF,TGCAGTGCTGTCCTCGGCGAGCAGTACTTC
.,TRBV27,TRBD2,TRBJ2-7,CASSLGKRLAKRGEQYF,TGTGCCAGCAGTTTGGGAAAACGACTAGCGAAGAGGGGCGAGCAGTACTTC
once,TRBV6-5,.,TRBJ2-5,CASSYAISGQETQYF,TGTGCCAGCAGTTACGCCATCTCAGGACAAGAGACCCAGTACTTC
.,TRBV30,.,TRBJ2-5,CAWSVRRQNKETQYF,TGTGCCTGGAGTGTACGAAGGCAGAACAAAGAGACCCAGTACTTC
once,TRBV19,.,TRBJ2-1,CAEPPRQRDGEQFF,TGTGCCGAACCTCCTAGACAACGGGACGGTGAGCAGTTCTTC
.,TRBV4-1,.,TRBJ1-3,CASSQVGPGTSGDTIYF,TGCGCCAGCAGCCAAGTAGGGCCGGGGACCTCCGGGGACACCATATATTTT
.,TRBV11-2,TRBD1,TRBJ2-2,CASSLAYRDRNTGELFF,TGTGCCAGCAGCTTAGCCTACCGGGACAGGAACACCGGGGAGCTGTTTTTT
.,TRBV4-1,TRBD1,TRBJ2-7,CASSQALPGTGETYEQYF,TGCGCCAGCAGCCAAGCACTACCCGGGACAGGGGAAACCTACGAGCAGTACTTC
.,TRBV15,TRBD1,TRBJ1-5,CATSRFSRQGAHQPQHF,TGTGCCACCAGCAGATTCTCAAGACAGGGGGCACATCAGCCCCAGCATTTT
once,TRBV11-2,.,TRBJ2-3,CASSPEGTLVDTQYF,TGTGCCAGCAGCCCGGAGGGGACTTTAGTCGATACGCAGTATTTT
.,TRBV10-1,.,TRBJ1-2,CASSEPSYTF,TGCGCCAGCAGTGAGCCCTCCTACACCTTC
.,TRBV13,.,TRBJ2-7,CASSKPGVPYEQYF,TGTGCCAGCAGCAAGCCGGGGGTCCCCTACGAGCAGTACTTC
.,TRBV2,TRBD1,TRBJ1-4,CASSGQGTTNEKLFF,TGTGCCAGCAGTGGACAGGGGACAACTAATGAAAAACTGTTTTTT
.,TRBV11-3,TRBD2,TRBJ2-2,CASSLGTSPTGELFF,TGTGCCAGCAGCTTAGGGACTAGCCCCACCGGGGAGCTGTTTTTT
.,TRBV19,.,TRBJ2-5,CASSPSRQAHGTQYF,TGTGCCAGTAGTCCGTCTAGGCAGGCCCACGGGACCCAGTACTTC
.,TRBV28,TRBD2,TRBJ2-7,CASSPPGLAGAYEQYF,TGTGCCAGCAGTCCGCCGGGACTAGCGGGAGCCTACGAGCAGTACTTC
.,TRBV7-2,.,TRBJ1-3,CASSLALRGLSGNTIYF,TGTGCCAGCAGCTTAGCGCTACGGGGGCTCTCTGGAAACACCATATATTTT
.,TRBV28,.,TRBJ2-3,CASSLSRRDSYTRTDTQYF,TGTGCCAGCAGTCTCTCCCGCCGGGACTCATATACACGCACAGATACGCAGTATTTT
.,TRBV11-2,.,TRBJ2-7,CASPYPYEQYF,TGTGCCAGCCCCTATCCCTACGAGCAGTACTTC
.,TRBV19,.,TRBJ2-5,CASSIRGGQETQYF,TGTGCCAGTAGTATACGGGGAGGTCAAGAGACCCAGTACTTC
few,TRBV15,.,TRBJ2-1,CATSRPHGVTYNEQFF,TGTGCCACCAGCAGGCCCCACGGAGTTACCTACAATGAGCAGTTCTTC
.,TRBV27,TRBD2,TRBJ2-7,CASSSHRRLAGSGEQYF,TGTGCCAGCAGTTCGCACCGAAGACTAGCGGGGTCAGGTGAGCAGTACTTC
.,TRBV7-8,.,TRBJ2-1,CASNPSHGSYNEQFF,TGTGCCAGCAACCCTAGCCACGGATCCTACAATGAGCAGTTCTTC
.,TRBV7-3,.,TRBJ2-1,CASSLSFGGNEQFF,TGTGCCAGCAGCTTAAGTTTTGGCGGAAATGAGCAGTTCTTC
once,TRBV28,TRBD1,TRBJ1-4,CASNRCRTGATNEKLFF,TGTGCCAGCAACCGGTGTAGGACAGGTGCAACTAATGAAAAACTGTTTTTT
once,TRBV5-6,.,TRBJ2-3,CASSLRGVTDTQYF,TGTGCCAGCAGCCTCAGGGGGGTCACAGATACGCAGTATTTT
.,TRBV28,.,TRBJ1-6,CASSEGNSPLHF,TGTGCCAGCTCTGAAGGGAATTCACCCCTCCACTTT
.,TRBV7-9,TRBD2,TRBJ2-7,CASSQVGRETVYEQYF,TGTGCCAGCAGCCAGGTGGGGCGGGAGACGGTATACGAGCAGTACTTC
.,TRBV6-1,.,TRBJ2-1,CASSEAEPAISYNEQFF,TGTGCCAGCAGTGAAGCAGAGCCAGCCATCTCCTACAATGAGCAGTTCTTC
.,TRBV4-3,TRBD1,TRBJ1-1,CASGGTGGPTGSEAFF,TGCGCCAGCGGGGGGACAGGGGGCCCAACAGGTTCTGAAGCTTTCTTT
.,TRBV6-1,TRBD2,TRBJ2-7,CASSGPGTSVSYEQYF,TGTGCCAGCAGTGGACCCGGGACTAGCGTGTCCTACGAGCAGTACTTC
.,TRBV7-2,.,TRBJ2-3,CASSLGGPPSTDTQYF,TGTGCCAGCAGCCTCGGGGGGCCCCCTAGCACAGATACGCAGTATTTT
.,TRBV5-4,.,TRBJ2-7,CASSLNGGPTRHEQYF,TGTGCCAGCAGCTTGAATGGAGGACCTACTCGCCACGAGCAGTACTTC
.,TRBV19,TRBD1,TRBJ1-5,CASSQAPPNRGRSNQPQHF,TGTGCCAGTAGTCAAGCCCCCCCAAACAGGGGGCGTAGCAATCAGCCCCAGCATTTT
.,TRBV7-9,TRBD2,TRBJ2-5,CASSLFGAGIGPYQETQYF,TGTGCCAGCAGCTTATTCGGAGCGGGAATTGGTCCGTACCAAGAGACCCAGTACTTC
.,TRBV19,.,TRBJ1-2,CAGFFWTDTNYGYTF,TGTGCCGGCTTTTTCTGGACAGATACTAACTATGGCTACACCTTC
once,TRBV4-2,TRBD1,TRBJ2-1,CASSQIPGQGPYPGCDEQFF,TGTGCCAGCAGCCAAATACCGGGACAGGGCCCTTACCCGGGTTGCGATGAGCAGTTCTTC
.,TRBV28,TRBD1,TRBJ1-2,CASSAGGWGYGYTF,TGTGCCAGCAGTGCAGGGGGCTGGGGCTATGGCTACACCTTC